This entry lists 31 T cell receptor beta chains sequenced from one sample in a study of T cell responses to AZD1222 COVID-19 vaccine. TCRdb's copy holds only in-frame clones and misses some; the assay was immunoSEQ multiplex PCR. The table shows 150,000 to 200,000 clones, with about 87% occurring only once. Source: peripheral blood, taken on day 0 of MenACWY control vaccination. Every receptor here comes from an adult in good health.

This clone was observed once. The chain links TRBV19 to TRBJ2-3; D possibly corresponds to TRBD1 (6 bases). The CDR3 consists of 13 residues. Deletions cut 5 bases from V and 0 bases from J, with 6 bases between. Looked up from germline, CDR1 is LNHDA and CDR2 is SQIVND (reference sequence). CDR3 protein: CASSDRSTDTQYF. Here the CDR3 DNA reads TGTGCCAGTAGTGACAGGAGCACAGATACGCAGTATTTT.

CDR3 protein: CASSYTTSGLYNEQFF. The CDR3 region has the DNA TGTGCCAGCAGCTACACCACTAGCGGCCTCTACAATGAGCAGTTCTTC. The rearrangement links TRBV27 to TRBJ2-1; 8 nucleotides align to TRBD2. Trimming at V came to 6 bases and at J to 3 bases, leaving 10 bases not matched to a gene. The germline V gene has CDR1 MNHEY and CDR2 SMNVEV (reference sequence). CDR3 size: 16 residues.

This rearrangement joins TRBV5-3 to TRBJ2-7; D tentatively reads TRBD1 or TRBD2 (5 bases each). TRBV5-3 is treated as an ORF (open reading frame) with a function not yet certain. This CDR3 region has 15 residues. V shed 4 bases and J shed 6 bases, with 20 bases lying between them. The CDR3 bases are TGTGCCAGAAGCGTATACCCGGCCGGGGCCCTCGAGCAGTACTTC. Amino acids: CARSVYPAGALEQYF.

The chain joins TRBV28 to TRBJ2-7, with 10 nucleotides matching TRBD2. V trimming: 1 base; J trimming: 10 bases; junction bases outside the gene matches: 4. The CDR3 runs 13 residues. Germline CDR1 MDHEN, CDR2 SYDVKM. In nucleotides, the CDR3 is TGTGCCAGCAGTTTATACCAGCGGGAGGGACAGTACTTC. Translated, it gives CASSLYQREGQYF.

The J gene is TRBJ2-5, the V gene TRBV5-1; D not certain. This CDR3 comprises 13 residues. Germline-derived CDR1 and CDR2 are SGHRS and YFSETQ. The germline V and J ends were trimmed by 1 base and 3 bases, with 7 bases remaining between them. CDR3 nucleotide sequence: TGCGCCAGCAGCTTGAATGGGGAAGAGACCCAGTACTTC. Residues: CASSLNGEETQYF. The entire variable domain, with the rest obtained from reference TRBV5-1 and TRBJ2-5, is as follows: KAGVTQTPRYLIKTRGQQVTLSCSPISGHRSVSWYQQTPGQGLQFLFEYFSETQRNKGNFPGRFSGRQFSNSRSEMNVSTLELGDSALYLCASSLNGEETQYFGPGTRLLVL.

This chain joins TRBV5-6 and TRBJ2-3, with 11 bases fitting TRBD2. This CDR3 has 16 amino acids. The germline V gene encodes CDR1 SGHDT and CDR2 YYEEEE. V trimming: 3 bases; J trimming: 1 base; junction bases outside the gene matches: 4. The CDR3 bases are TGTGCCAGCAGCTATTGGACTAGCGGGCGCACAGATACGCAGTATTTT. This translates into CASSYWTSGRTDTQYF. The full variable domain, its missing parts supplied by reference TRBV5-6 and TRBJ2-3, is DAGVTQSPTHLIKTRGQQVTLRCSPKSGHDTVSWYQQALGQGPQFIFQYYEEEERQRGNFPDRFSGHQFPNYSSELNVNALLLGDSALYLCASSYWTSGRTDTQYFGPGTRLTVL.

The chain combines TRBV5-1 with TRBJ2-3; 7 bases map to TRBD1. Germline CDR1 SGHRS, CDR2 YFSETQ. V was clipped by 2 bases and J by 0 bases; unmatched bases: 6. There are 16 residues in the CDR3. This CDR3 is CASSLDRAPSTDTQYF. CDR3 nucleotides: TGCGCCAGCAGCTTAGACAGGGCTCCGAGCACAGATACGCAGTATTTT.

This chain links TRBV3-1 (or the pseudogene TRBV3-2) with TRBJ1-2; the D gene is possibly TRBD1 (5 bases). The CDR3 totals 15 residues. Germline V lookup: CDR1 LGHDT, CDR2 YNNKEL (reference sequence). V lost 4 bases, J lost 4 bases, and 16 bases lay in between. DNA for the CDR3: TGTGCCAGCAGCCGCCGACGTCAGGGATTCTATGGCTACACCTTC. It is translated as CASSRRRQGFYGYTF.

The J gene is TRBJ1-4, the V gene TRBV5-1, with no clear D. The CDR3 extends over 11 amino acids. The V end was cut by 2 bases, the J end by 11 bases, with 7 bases between. The germline gives CDR1 SGHRS, CDR2 YFSETQ. Written as DNA, the CDR3 is TGCGCCAGCAGCTTACTCTTTAAACTGTTTTTT. Its protein product is CASSLLFKLFF.

The chain has TRBV28 and TRBJ1-2; 7 nucleotides match TRBD1. CDR1 is MDHEN and CDR2 is SYDVKM in the germline V gene. The CDR3 extends over 13 amino acids. V lost 4 bases to trimming and J lost 4 bases; unmatched junction nucleotides: 3. The CDR3 nucleotides are TGTGCCAGCAGTTCGGGACAGAGCTATGGCTACACCTTC. It is translated as CASSSGQSYGYTF.

This clone was observed a single time. This chain connects TRBV11-2 to TRBJ2-7, with 7 bases aligning to TRBD1. The J segment lost 8 bases and the V segment lost 5 bases, leaving 6 bases of the junction unmatched. CDR3 length equals 12 residues. Germline assignment: CDR1 SGHAT and CDR2 FQNNGV. The CDR3, as DNA: TGTGCCAGCAGCCTCCGACAGGGCAAGCAGTACTTC. Translation: CASSLRQGKQYF.

The chain combines TRBV5-1 with TRBJ1-1; TRBD1 agrees at 7 bases. Germline CDR1 SGHRS, CDR2 YFSETQ. The CDR3 totals 14 residues. Germline trimming cut 7 bases from V and 2 bases from J; bases unmatched to any gene: 8. The CDR3 loop is CASGLGQSNTEAFF. The CDR3 nucleotides read TGCGCCAGCGGCCTGGGACAGTCAAACACTGAAGCTTTCTTT.

The rearrangement joins TRBV5-1 to TRBJ2-5, with D perhaps matching TRBD2 (6 bases). V was clipped by 6 bases and J by 4 bases, with 22 bases between them. Germline V CDR1 and CDR2: SGHRS, YFSETQ. This CDR3 contains 16 residues. The CDR3, as DNA: TGCGCCAGCACCCTACAACCCAGTAGGGGAGGAGAGACCCAGTACTTC. It encodes CASTLQPSRGGETQYF.

This chain joins TRBV27 and TRBJ1-5; TRBD1 aligns across 7 bases. CDR3 size: 17 residues. Germline V gene lookup returns CDR1 MNHEY and CDR2 SMNVEV (reference sequence). Trimming cost V 5 bases and J 0 bases; bases outside gene matches: 10. CDR3 sequence reads: CASSPRTGVGSNQPQHF. The CDR3 nucleotides read TGTGCCAGCAGTCCTAGAACAGGGGTGGGTAGCAATCAGCCCCAGCATTTT.

This clone was detected a few times. The chain joins TRBV10-2 to TRBJ2-7; 10 bases are a match to TRBD1. The ends lost 6 bases at V and 2 bases at J; junction bases unmatched: 10. Germline V lookup: CDR1 WSHSY, CDR2 SAAADI. The CDR3 sequence is 16 residues long. The DNA of the CDR3 is TGCGCCAGCAGCGATGAGGGACAGGGGTCCACCTACGAGCAGTACTTC. This translates into CASSDEGQGSTYEQYF.

The rearrangement links TRBV6-5 to TRBJ1-1; TRBD1 is a possible D gene (6 bases). CDR1 and CDR2 from the germline V gene are MNHEY and SVGAGI. The CDR3 extends over 15 amino acids. V was trimmed by 2 bases and J by 5 bases, leaving 15 bases between them. The CDR3 DNA reads as TGTGCCAGCAGTTACCGAACAGGGAGAGGAACTGAAGCTTTCTTT. Its translation: CASSYRTGRGTEAFF.

This chain uses TRBV24-1 with TRBJ2-7; the match to TRBD1 covers 9 bases. Germline loops: CDR1 KGHDR, CDR2 SFDVKD. This CDR3 is 18 amino acids long. The V segment lost 7 bases and the J segment 2 bases; nucleotides outside the gene matches: 17. CDR3 residues: CATRKQGAASGSPYEQYF. The CDR3 DNA sequence: TGTGCCACCAGAAAACAGGGGGCTGCTTCAGGGAGCCCCTACGAGCAGTACTTC.

V and J are TRBV6-1 and TRBJ1-2; 7 bases map to TRBD1. This CDR3 is built from 14 residues. V dropped 3 bases and J dropped 4; count of bases not matched to a gene: 5. The germline CDR1 and CDR2 sequences are MNHNS and SASEGT. As DNA, the CDR3 is TGTGCCAGCAGTGATGGAGGGGGCGGCTATGGCTACACCTTC. Amino acid sequence: CASSDGGGGYGYTF.

The chain joins TRBV9 to TRBJ2-5; D possibly corresponds to TRBD2 (5 bases). With 1 base removed from V and 3 bases from J, the gap between germline ends came to 10 bases. There are 14 residues in the CDR3. Germline CDR1 reads SGDLS; CDR2 reads YYNGEE. The chain's CDR3 is CASSVTLGEETQYF. CDR3 nucleotides: TGTGCCAGCAGCGTAACACTAGGAGAAGAGACCCAGTACTTC.

The chain couples TRBV7-6 to TRBJ1-2, with 8 positions matching TRBD1. The V gene's germline CDR1 is SGHVS and CDR2 FNYEAQ. The CDR3 contains 15 residues. The ends lost 3 bases at V and 5 bases at J; junction bases unmatched: 8. The DNA of the CDR3 is TGTGCCAGCAGCTTGGATCCTGGACAGGGATATGGCTACACCTTC. This codes for CASSLDPGQGYGYTF. Variable domain in full (rest from reference TRBV7-6 and TRBJ1-2): GAGVSQSPRYKVTKRGQDVALRCDPISGHVSLYWYRQALGQGPEFLTYFNYEAQQDKSGLPNDRFSAERPEGSISTLTIQRTEQRDSAMYRCASSLDPGQGYGYTFGSGTRLTVV.

This chain links TRBV28 with TRBJ2-7; D remains ambiguous. The CDR3 extends over 12 amino acids. V lost 4 bases to trimming and J lost 0 bases, with 4 bases between them. Germline CDR1 reads MDHEN; CDR2 reads SYDVKM. The CDR3 here is CASSSFSYEQYF. CDR3 in DNA: TGTGCCAGCAGTTCATTCTCCTACGAGCAGTACTTC.

V gene TRBV12-3 or TRBV12-4 combines with J gene TRBJ1-2; TRBD1 agrees at 8 bases. Trimming cost V 6 bases and J 5 bases; bases outside gene matches: 5. CDR3 length: 13 amino acids. CDR3 sequence (DNA): TGTGCCAGCAGCCTACAGGGGGGATATGGCTACACCTTC. Translating gives CASSLQGGYGYTF.

The chain joins TRBV7-2 to TRBJ2-7, with D possibly being TRBD1 (5 bases). The CDR3 sequence is 17 residues long. Germline values: CDR1 SGHTA, CDR2 FQGNSA. V was pared by 1 base and J by 2 bases, with 18 bases between. CDR3 DNA sequence: TGTGCCAGCAGCTTAGGACCCCAGGGTAGCTACACCTACGAGCAGTACTTC. Its translation is CASSLGPQGSYTYEQYF.

The V call is TRBV9, the J call TRBJ2-1; 12 bases line up with TRBD2. The CDR3 spans 15 residues. After removal of 4 bases from V and 7 bases from J, the junction contained 6 bases not matched to a gene. Germline loops: CDR1 SGDLS, CDR2 YYNGEE. CDR3 nucleotide sequence: TGTGCCAGCAGCACCCTAGCGGGGGGGTCGAATGAGCAGTTCTTC. The encoded protein is CASSTLAGGSNEQFF.

This clone was detected only once. The chain carries TRBV19 and TRBJ2-2; the match to TRBD1 covers 8 bases. V lost 3 bases, J lost 7 bases, and 10 bases stayed unmatched. This CDR3 spans 16 amino acids. CDR1 LNHDA and CDR2 SQIVND come from the germline V gene (reference sequence). The CDR3 protein is CASSIPRARGLGELFF. The CDR3 nucleotides are TGTGCCAGTAGTATCCCCAGGGCCAGGGGGCTCGGGGAGCTGTTTTTT.

The rearrangement uses TRBV15 and TRBJ2-1; D may match TRBD1 or TRBD2 (7 bases each). The length of the CDR3 is 15 residues. Germline assignment: CDR1 LNHNV and CDR2 YYDKDF (reference sequence). V lost 6 bases and J lost 7, with 19 bases in between. CDR3 protein: CATSKGGGAGNEQFF. The CDR3 DNA reads TGTGCCACCAGTAAGGGAGGGGGCGCGGGGAATGAGCAGTTCTTC.

V is TRBV2 and J is TRBJ2-1; D unresolved. Germline-derived CDR1 and CDR2 are SNHLY and FYNNEI. V was cut by 6 bases and J by 0 bases, with 12 bases left in between. This CDR3 spans 15 amino acids. CDR3 residues: CASSGSESSYNEQFF. Written as DNA, the CDR3 is TGTGCCAGCAGCGGCTCGGAGAGCTCCTACAATGAGCAGTTCTTC.

The chain couples TRBV3-1 (or the pseudogene TRBV3-2) to TRBJ2-7; D tentatively fits TRBD1 or TRBD2 (5 bases each). V lost 1 base and J 6 bases, leaving 22 bases between the germline ends. This CDR3 region has 17 residues. Germline V lookup: CDR1 LGHDT, CDR2 YNNKEL (reference sequence). CDR3 protein: CASSQGGWGIDGGEQYF. In DNA, the CDR3 is TGTGCCAGCAGCCAAGGGGGTTGGGGGATCGACGGTGGCGAGCAGTACTTC.

This sequence joins TRBV24-1 and TRBJ2-3; D might be TRBD2 (6 bases). Germline V lookup: CDR1 KGHDR, CDR2 SFDVKD. Trimming removed 0 bases at V and 5 bases at J, with 14 bases between. This CDR3 spans 16 amino acids. The DNA for the CDR3 is TGTGCCACCAGTGATTTGTTGCGGGGAGGAGGAGATACGCAGTATTTT. Encoded protein: CATSDLLRGGGDTQYF.

The V gene is TRBV6-6, the J gene TRBJ2-2; D possibly corresponds to TRBD2 (6 bases). This CDR3 has 13 amino acids. Germline lookup yields CDR1 MNHNY and CDR2 SVGAGI (reference sequence). V gave up 6 bases and J gave up 5 bases, with 10 bases separating them. In DNA, the CDR3 is TGTGCCAGCAGGGGGGGTTCGACCGGGGAGCTGTTTTTT. The encoded protein is CASRGGSTGELFF.

This clone is a singleton in its sample. This chain joins TRBV6-2 or TRBV6-3 and TRBJ2-5, with unresolved D. This CDR3 region has 14 residues. V gave up 4 bases and J gave up 3 bases, with 12 bases separating them. From germline, CDR1 is MNHEY and CDR2 SVGEGT. This CDR3 is CASSSPSFKETQYF. The CDR3 DNA sequence: TGTGCCAGCAGTTCCCCGAGTTTTAAAGAGACCCAGTACTTC.